One sample yielded the 9 T cell receptor beta chains listed below, sequenced in a study of T cell clones after liver transplantation. Profiling relied on immunoSEQ multiplex PCR, and the TCRdb table lists in-frame clones only, not all of them. The table has some 50,000 clones, 60% to 80% seen once. The sequences come from CD4+ T cells from blood, collected at the 22-month timepoint. All receptors come from a human patient who received a liver transplant. The graft donor may have given rise to some T cells.

This clone came up a few times. V usage is TRBV27 and J usage is TRBJ2-3, with D perhaps matching TRBD1 (5 bases). V was trimmed by 3 bases and J by 2 bases, leaving 6 bases between them. The CDR3 totals 13 residues. Germline V lookup: CDR1 MNHEY, CDR2 SMNVEV (reference sequence). The CDR3 loop is CASSLDITDTQYF. The CDR3 DNA reads as TGTGCCAGCAGTTTGGACATCACAGATACGCAGTATTTT.

The genes are TRBV6-1 and TRBJ2-3, with D unresolved. CDR1 is MNHNS, CDR2 SASEGT, per germline. The germline V and J ends were trimmed by 5 bases and 3 bases, with 9 bases remaining between them. CDR3 length equals 13 residues. The CDR3 is CASSLTLTDTQYF. In DNA, the CDR3 is TGTGCCAGCAGTCTCACCCTGACAGATACGCAGTATTTT.

This chain uses TRBV2 with TRBJ1-5, with D maybe TRBD1 (6 bases). The V and J ends lost 4 bases and 7 bases respectively, with 17 bases between them. The CDR3 extends over 15 amino acids. Germline values: CDR1 SNHLY, CDR2 FYNNEI. The CDR3 sequence is CASSGARDTIQPQHF. The CDR3 DNA is TGTGCCAGCAGTGGAGCCCGGGACACCATACAGCCCCAGCATTTT.

The V and J genes are TRBV7-6 and TRBJ2-5; 8 bases line up with TRBD2. V lost 5 bases to trimming and J lost 4 bases; unmatched junction nucleotides: 12. Germline lookup yields CDR1 SGHVS and CDR2 FNYEAQ. The length of the CDR3 is 16 residues. CDR3 nucleotides: TGTGCCAGCAGCCTCAAACTGGCGGGGGGCTCAGAGACCCAGTACTTC. Protein sequence: CASSLKLAGGSETQYF.

The chain recombines TRBV5-8 with TRBJ2-3, with D perhaps TRBD1 or TRBD2 (7 bases each). Germline lookup yields CDR1 SGHTS and CDR2 YDEGEE. With 4 bases removed from V and 4 bases from J, the gap between germline ends came to 13 bases. The CDR3 extends over 14 amino acids. CDR3 amino acids: CASSQGGSADTQYF. The CDR3 DNA reads as TGTGCCAGCAGCCAGGGGGGGTCAGCAGATACGCAGTATTTT.

The genes are TRBV21-1 and TRBJ2-7; the table calls TRBD1, which could not be checked here. TRBV21-1 is described as a pseudogene. This CDR3 contains 14 residues. The CDR3 DNA follows: TGTGCCAGCAGCGGACCGGGACAGACCTACGAGCAGTACTTC. It is translated as CASSGPGQTYEQYF.

V usage is TRBV9 and J usage is TRBJ2-5; TRBD1 aligns across 10 bases. Per germline, CDR1 SGDLS and CDR2 YYNGEE. CDR3 size: 15 residues. The ends lost 4 bases at V and 5 bases at J; junction bases unmatched: 8. In DNA form, the CDR3 reads TGTGCCAGCAGCCAATCCGGGACAGGGGAGGAGACCCAGTACTTC. Encoded protein: CASSQSGTGEETQYF.

The chain couples TRBV28 to TRBJ1-2, with D perhaps matching TRBD1 (5 bases). The CDR3 has 13 amino acids. Trimming stripped 8 bases from V and 4 bases from J, with 14 bases between. CDR1 and CDR2 from the germline V gene are MDHEN and SYDVKM. CDR3 amino acids: CASEGVRGYGYTF. The CDR3 DNA reads as TGTGCCAGCGAAGGGGTGCGGGGCTATGGCTACACCTTC.

The chain has TRBV6-1 and TRBJ1-4; the D gene is possibly TRBD1 (6 bases). CDR1 and CDR2 (germline): MNHNS, SASEGT. The CDR3 length is 14 residues. V lost 4 bases and J lost 5, with 11 bases in between. The CDR3, as DNA: TGTGCCAGCAGTGGGGGGGGCACCAATGAAAAACTGTTTTTT. Amino acid sequence: CASSGGGTNEKLFF.